This T cell receptor (beta chain) was recorded in a study of metastatic and nonmetastatic thyroid tumors (TCRdb year 2020). At the level of the whole study: The researchers compared repertoires between peripheral blood samples and tumor or nodule tissue samples from patients with malignant or benign thyroid disease. Findings and caveats that apply to the study as a whole: In both blood and tumor samples, TCR beta diversity was reported to be significantly higher in malignant tumors than in benign nodules.

This clone was detected a few times. Its specific antigen is unknown. Qualities for individual bases were not recorded, and no much larger clone is one base off. Measured from the cysteine to the phenylalanine, the CDR3 is 12 residues long. Only CDR3 DNA remains: 36 bases, in frame from the first base. CDR1 and CDR2 were assigned from the germline V gene as MNHNS and SASEGT. V is clipped by 10 bases and J by 1 base, and the sequence between their germline boundaries is 10 bases long. Before undergoing thyroid surgery, none of the patients had been given any kind of treatment. Using T-cell receptor beta sequencing, the researchers looked back retrospectively at clinical samples from patients, gathered between about 2012 and 2019. The library was generated by PCR. Sequencer: Illumina HiSeq 4000. High-throughput sequencing was used to profile the TCR beta-chain CDR3 region of each patient. The study's processing was this. CDR3 differences across clinicopathological groups were used to build a classifier for discriminating distant-metastatic papillary thyroid cancer patients. To measure repertoire diversity the researchers used the Shannon index, while the Morisita-Horn index served to gauge how similar the tumor and blood repertoires were. TCRdb ran its own pipeline on the public reads, namely fastp trimming at Q25 and MiXCR clone calling, and kept in-frame beta chains. The V and J calls come from TCRdb's annotation, not from the publication. Across this sample there are approximately 18,000 clones, with roughly 25% seen only once. The ten largest clones take up 20% to 25% of the sample.

Sequencing used tumor tissue. The source of this sequence is a female donor with papillary thyroid cancer or a benign thyroid nodule (not recorded which). Some clones in this sample may be carry-over from other donors' samples. Recombination joined TRBV6-1 with TRBJ1-1, with the identity of the D gene unclear. The CDR3 region: CATIHPNTEAFF. The bases are TGTGCCACTATACACCCGAACACTGAAGCTTTCTTT.